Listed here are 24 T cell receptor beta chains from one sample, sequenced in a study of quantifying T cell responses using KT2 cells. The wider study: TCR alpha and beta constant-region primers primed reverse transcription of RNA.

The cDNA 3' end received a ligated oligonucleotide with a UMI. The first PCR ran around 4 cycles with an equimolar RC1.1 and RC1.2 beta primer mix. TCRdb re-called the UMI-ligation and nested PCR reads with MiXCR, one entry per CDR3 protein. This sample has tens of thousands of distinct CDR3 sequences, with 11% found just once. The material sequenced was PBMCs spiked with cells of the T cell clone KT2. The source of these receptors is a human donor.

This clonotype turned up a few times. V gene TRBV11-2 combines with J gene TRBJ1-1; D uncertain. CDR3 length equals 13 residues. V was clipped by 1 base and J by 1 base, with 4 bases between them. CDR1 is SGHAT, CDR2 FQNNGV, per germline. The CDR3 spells CASSLVTNTEAFF. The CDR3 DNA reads TGTGCCAGCAGCTTAGTGACGAACACTGAAGCTTTCTTT.

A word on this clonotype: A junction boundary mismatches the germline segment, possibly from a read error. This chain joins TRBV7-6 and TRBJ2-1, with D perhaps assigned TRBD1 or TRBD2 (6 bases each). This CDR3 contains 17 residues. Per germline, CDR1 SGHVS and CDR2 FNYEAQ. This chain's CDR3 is CASSLVDVGRDNNQQFF. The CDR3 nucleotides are TGTGCCAGCAGCTTAGTCGACGTGGGGCGGGACAACAATCAGCAGTTCTTC.

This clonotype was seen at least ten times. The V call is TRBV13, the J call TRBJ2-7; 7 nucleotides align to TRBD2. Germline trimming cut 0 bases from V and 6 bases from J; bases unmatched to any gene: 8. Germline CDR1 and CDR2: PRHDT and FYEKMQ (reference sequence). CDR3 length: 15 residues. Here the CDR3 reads CASSLGGAGDGEQYF. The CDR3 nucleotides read TGTGCCAGCAGCTTAGGTGGTGCGGGAGACGGCGAGCAGTACTTC. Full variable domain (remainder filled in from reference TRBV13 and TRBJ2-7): AAGVIQSPRHLIKEKRETATLKCYPIPRHDTVYWYQQGPGQDPQFLISFYEKMQSDKGSIPDRFSAQQFSDYHSELNMSSLELGDSALYFCASSLGGAGDGEQYFGPGTRLTVT.

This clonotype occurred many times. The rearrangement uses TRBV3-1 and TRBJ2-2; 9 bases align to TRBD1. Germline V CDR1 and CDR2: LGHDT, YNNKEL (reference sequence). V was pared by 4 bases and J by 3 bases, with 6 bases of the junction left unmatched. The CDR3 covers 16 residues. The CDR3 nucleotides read TGTGCCAGCAGCCCGGGACAGGGCCTAGACACCGGGGAGCTGTTTTTT. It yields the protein CASSPGQGLDTGELFF.

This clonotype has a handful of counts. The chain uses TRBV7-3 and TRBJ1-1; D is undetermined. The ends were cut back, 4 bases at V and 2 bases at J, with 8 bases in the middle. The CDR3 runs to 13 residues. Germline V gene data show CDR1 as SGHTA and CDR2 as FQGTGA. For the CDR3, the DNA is TGTGCCAGCAGCTCGAACCTCAACACTGAAGCTTTCTTT. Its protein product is CASSSNLNTEAFF.

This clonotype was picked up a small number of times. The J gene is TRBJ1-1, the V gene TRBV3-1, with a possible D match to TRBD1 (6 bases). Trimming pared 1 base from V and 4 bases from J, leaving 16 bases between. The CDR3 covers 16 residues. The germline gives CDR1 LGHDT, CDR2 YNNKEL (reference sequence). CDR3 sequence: CASSQAAGAMGTEAFF. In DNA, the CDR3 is TGTGCCAGCAGCCAAGCGGCAGGGGCCATGGGCACTGAAGCTTTCTTT.

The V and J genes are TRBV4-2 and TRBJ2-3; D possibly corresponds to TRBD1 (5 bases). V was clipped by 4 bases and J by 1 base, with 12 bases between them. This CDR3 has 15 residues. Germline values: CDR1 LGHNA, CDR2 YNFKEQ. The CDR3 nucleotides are TGTGCCAGCAGCCCCAGGGCGGTGGGCACAGATACGCAGTATTTT. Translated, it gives CASSPRAVGTDTQYF.

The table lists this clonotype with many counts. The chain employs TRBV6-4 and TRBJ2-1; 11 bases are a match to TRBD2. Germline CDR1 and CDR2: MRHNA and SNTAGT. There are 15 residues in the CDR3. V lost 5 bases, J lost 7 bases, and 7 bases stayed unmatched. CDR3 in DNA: TGTGCCAGCAGTTCCACTAGCGGGAGTGGTAATGAGCAGTTCTTC. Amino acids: CASSSTSGSGNEQFF.

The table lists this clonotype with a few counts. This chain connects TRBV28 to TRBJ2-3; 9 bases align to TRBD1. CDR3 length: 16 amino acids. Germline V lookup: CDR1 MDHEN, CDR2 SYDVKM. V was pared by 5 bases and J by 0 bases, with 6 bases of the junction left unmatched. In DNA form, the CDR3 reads TGTGCCAGCAGTCGCCGGACAGGGGATAGCACAGATACGCAGTATTTT. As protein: CASSRRTGDSTDTQYF.

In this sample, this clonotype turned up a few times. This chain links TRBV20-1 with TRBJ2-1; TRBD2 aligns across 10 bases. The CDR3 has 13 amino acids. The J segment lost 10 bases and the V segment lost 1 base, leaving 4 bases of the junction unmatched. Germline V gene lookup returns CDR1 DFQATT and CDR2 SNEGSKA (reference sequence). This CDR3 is CSARGLAGYEQFF. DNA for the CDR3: TGCAGTGCTAGAGGACTAGCGGGTTACGAGCAGTTCTTC.

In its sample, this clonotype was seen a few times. CDR3 in DNA: TGTGCCAGCAGGGCGGGAGGACTAGATACGCAGTATTTT. This sequence encodes CASRAGGLDTQYF. This sequence joins TRBV12-3 or TRBV12-4 and TRBJ2-3, with 8 bases aligning to TRBD2. J lost 5 bases, V lost 6 bases, and 4 bases had no gene match. The CDR3 consists of 13 residues.

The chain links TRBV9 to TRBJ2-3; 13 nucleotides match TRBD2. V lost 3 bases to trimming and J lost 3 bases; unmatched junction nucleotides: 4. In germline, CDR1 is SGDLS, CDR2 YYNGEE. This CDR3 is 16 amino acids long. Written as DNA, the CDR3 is TGTGCCAGCAGCGCACTAGCGGGGGGGCGGACAGATACGCAGTATTTT. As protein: CASSALAGGRTDTQYF.

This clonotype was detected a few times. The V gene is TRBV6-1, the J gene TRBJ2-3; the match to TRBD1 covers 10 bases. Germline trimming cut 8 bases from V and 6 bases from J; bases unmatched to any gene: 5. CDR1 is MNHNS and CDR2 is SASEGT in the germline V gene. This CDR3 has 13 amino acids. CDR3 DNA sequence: TGTGCCAGCTTGGGACAGGGGATGGATACGCAGTATTTT. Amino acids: CASLGQGMDTQYF.

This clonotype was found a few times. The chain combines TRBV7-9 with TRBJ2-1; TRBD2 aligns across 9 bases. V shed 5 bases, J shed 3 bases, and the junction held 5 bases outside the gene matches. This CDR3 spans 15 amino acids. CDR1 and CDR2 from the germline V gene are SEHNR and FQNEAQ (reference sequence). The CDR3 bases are TGTGCCAGCAGCGAGACTAGCGGAGACTACAATGAGCAGTTCTTC. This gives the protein CASSETSGDYNEQFF.

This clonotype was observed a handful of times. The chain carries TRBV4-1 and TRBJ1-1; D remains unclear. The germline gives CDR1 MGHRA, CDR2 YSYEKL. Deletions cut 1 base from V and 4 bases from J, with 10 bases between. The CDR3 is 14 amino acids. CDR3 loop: CASSQGRLSTEAFF. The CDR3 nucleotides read TGCGCCAGCAGCCAAGGCCGGTTATCCACTGAAGCTTTCTTT.

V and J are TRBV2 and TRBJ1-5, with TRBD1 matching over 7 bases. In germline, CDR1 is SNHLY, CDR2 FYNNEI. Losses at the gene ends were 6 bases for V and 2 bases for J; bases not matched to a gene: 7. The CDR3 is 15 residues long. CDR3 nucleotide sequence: TGTGCCAGCAGAGCGACCGGACAGGGCAATCAGCCCCAGCATTTT. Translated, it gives CASRATGQGNQPQHF.

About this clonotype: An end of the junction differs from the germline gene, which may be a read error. The CDR3 DNA reads TGTGCCAGCAGTGACAGGGATTATCAGCCCCAGAATTTT. It yields the protein CASSDRDYQPQNF. The chain combines TRBV12-3 or TRBV12-4 with TRBJ1-5; 7 bases agree with TRBD1. The CDR3 contains 13 residues.

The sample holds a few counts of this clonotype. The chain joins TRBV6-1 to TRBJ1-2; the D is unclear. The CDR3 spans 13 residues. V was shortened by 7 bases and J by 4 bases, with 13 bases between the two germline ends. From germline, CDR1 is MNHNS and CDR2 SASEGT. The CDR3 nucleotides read TGTGCCAGCACCGTCCAATCCGGCTATGGCTACACCTTC. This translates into CASTVQSGYGYTF.

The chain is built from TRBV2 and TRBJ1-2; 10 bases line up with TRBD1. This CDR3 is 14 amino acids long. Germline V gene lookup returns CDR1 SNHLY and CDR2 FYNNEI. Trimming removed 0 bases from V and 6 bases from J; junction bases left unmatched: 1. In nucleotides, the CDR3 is TGTGCCAGCAGTGAAGCCGGGACAGGGGATGGCTACACCTTC. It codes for CASSEAGTGDGYTF.

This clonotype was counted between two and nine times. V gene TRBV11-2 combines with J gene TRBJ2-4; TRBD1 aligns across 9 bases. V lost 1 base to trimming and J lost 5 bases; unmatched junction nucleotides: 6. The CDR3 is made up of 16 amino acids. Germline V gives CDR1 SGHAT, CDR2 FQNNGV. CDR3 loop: CASSLVHRGPENIQYF. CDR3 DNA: TGTGCCAGCAGCTTAGTCCACAGGGGGCCGGAAAACATTCAGTACTTC.

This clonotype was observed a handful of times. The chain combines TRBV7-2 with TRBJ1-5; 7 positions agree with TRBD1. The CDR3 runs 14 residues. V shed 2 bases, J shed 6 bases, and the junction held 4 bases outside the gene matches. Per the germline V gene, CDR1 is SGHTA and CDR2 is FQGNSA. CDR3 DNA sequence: TGTGCCAGCAGCTTACCCGGACAGGTTCAGCCCCAGCATTTT. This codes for CASSLPGQVQPQHF.

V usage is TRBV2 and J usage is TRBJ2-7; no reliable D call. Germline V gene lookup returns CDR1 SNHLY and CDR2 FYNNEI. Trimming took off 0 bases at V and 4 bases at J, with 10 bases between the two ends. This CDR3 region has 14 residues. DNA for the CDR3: TGTGCCAGCAGTGAAGCGGTTGGGCGGTACGAGCAGTACTTC. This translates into CASSEAVGRYEQYF.

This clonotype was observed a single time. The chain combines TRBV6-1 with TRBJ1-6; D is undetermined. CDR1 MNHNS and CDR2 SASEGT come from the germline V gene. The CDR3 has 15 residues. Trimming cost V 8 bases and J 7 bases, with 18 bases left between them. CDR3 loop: CASGDEGTLNSPLHF. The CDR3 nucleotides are TGTGCCAGCGGGGATGAAGGTACCCTGAATTCACCCCTCCACTTT.

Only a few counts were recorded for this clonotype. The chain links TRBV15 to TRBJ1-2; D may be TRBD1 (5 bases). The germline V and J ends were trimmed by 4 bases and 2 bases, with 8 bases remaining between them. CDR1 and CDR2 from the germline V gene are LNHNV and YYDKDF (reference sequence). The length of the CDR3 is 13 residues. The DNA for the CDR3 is TGTGCCACCAGCACCAGGGAAAACTATGGCTACACCTTC. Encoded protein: CATSTRENYGYTF.